This T cell receptor (beta chain) was recovered during a study of T cell changes during pregnancy in multiple sclerosis. Some clones are missing from TCRdb's copy, which holds only in-frame ones; the method was immunoSEQ multiplex PCR. Of 70,000 to 95,000 clones in the sample, approximately 94% were seen once. This CDR3 region has 15 residues. Trimming cost V 5 bases and J 0 bases, with 11 bases left between them. Germline V gene sequence: CDR1 MDHEN, CDR2 SYDVKM. This clone has only one observation. The clonotype comes from a female donor with multiple sclerosis, enrolled in a pregnancy study. The chain employs TRBV28 and TRBJ1-5; D not certain. Sequencing was performed on peripheral blood, taken in the third trimester of pregnancy. The CDR3 nucleotides read TGTGCCAGCAGTACCATCCCTATTAGCAATCAGCCCCAGCATTTT. It codes for CASSTIPISNQPQHF.